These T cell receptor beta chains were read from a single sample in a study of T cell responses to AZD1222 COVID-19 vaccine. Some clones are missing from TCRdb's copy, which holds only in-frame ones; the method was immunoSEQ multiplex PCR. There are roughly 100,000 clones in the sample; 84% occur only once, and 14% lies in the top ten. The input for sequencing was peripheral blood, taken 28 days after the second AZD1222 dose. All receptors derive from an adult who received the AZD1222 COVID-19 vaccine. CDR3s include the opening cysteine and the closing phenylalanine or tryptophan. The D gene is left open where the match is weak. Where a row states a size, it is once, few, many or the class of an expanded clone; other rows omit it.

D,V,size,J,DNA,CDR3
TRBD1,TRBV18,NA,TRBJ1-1,TGTGCCAGCTCACCCAGGGGGCAGGGAACTGAAGCTTTCTTT,CASSPRGQGTEAFF
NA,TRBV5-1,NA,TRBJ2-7,TGCGCCAGCAGCTTTGGATCGAGCAGCTCCTACGAGCAGTACTTC,CASSFGSSSSYEQYF
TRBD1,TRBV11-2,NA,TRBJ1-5,TGTGCCAGCAGCTTAGGGACAGGGATGACGGTTCAGCCCCAGCATTTT,CASSLGTGMTVQPQHF
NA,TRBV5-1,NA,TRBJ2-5,TGCGCCAGCTGCTCCCGCCCGTCCGGGGGCATCGAAGAGACCCAGTACTTC,CASCSRPSGGIEETQYF
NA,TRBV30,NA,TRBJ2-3,TGTGCCGGAACACAGGGCTGGACAGATACGCAGTATTTT,CAGTQGWTDTQYF
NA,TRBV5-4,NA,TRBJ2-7,TGTGCCAGCAGCCCCTCGGAAGCTCGCTACGAGCAGTACTTC,CASSPSEARYEQYF
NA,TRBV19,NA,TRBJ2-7,TGTGCCAGTAGTATAGGAGCAGGGCCCTACGAGCAGTACTTC,CASSIGAGPYEQYF
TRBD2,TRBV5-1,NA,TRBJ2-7,TGCGCCAGCAGCTTGGGACTAGCGGGAGTCTCCTACGAGCAGTACTTC,CASSLGLAGVSYEQYF
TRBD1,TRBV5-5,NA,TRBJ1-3,TGTGCCAGCAGTTCCCGGGACAGTAGAAACACCATATATTTT,CASSSRDSRNTIYF
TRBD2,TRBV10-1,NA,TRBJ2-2,TGCGCCAGCAGTGATGAGTTGTCTAGCGGATTGTGGACCGGGGAGCTGTTTTTT,CASSDELSSGLWTGELFF
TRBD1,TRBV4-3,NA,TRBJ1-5,TGCGCCAGCAGCCCGACAGGGGGCGGGAATCAGCCCCAGCATTTT,CASSPTGGGNQPQHF
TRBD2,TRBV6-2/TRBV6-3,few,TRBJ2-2,TGTGCCAGCAGCCAAATCTGGACTAGCGGGGGTTTCGATGAGGAGCTGTTTTTT,CASSQIWTSGGFDEELFF
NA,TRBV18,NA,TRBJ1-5,TGTGCCAGCTCACCACCAGATCAGCCCCAGCATTTT,CASSPPDQPQHF
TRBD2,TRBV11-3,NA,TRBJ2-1,TGTGCCAGCAGCTTAGGGCGGGGTGGACTAGCCCCGCTCGGCTATGAGCAGTTCTTC,CASSLGRGGLAPLGYEQFF
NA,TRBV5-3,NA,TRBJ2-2,TGTGCCAGAAGCTGCAGGGGAGGATCGAACACCGGGGAGCTGTTTTTT,CARSCRGGSNTGELFF
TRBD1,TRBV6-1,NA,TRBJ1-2,TGTGCCAGCAGTGAAGCAGGGGGCCCTTACTATGGCTACACCTTC,CASSEAGGPYYGYTF
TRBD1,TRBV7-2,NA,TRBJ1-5,TGTGCCAGCAGCGTGGGACAGGGAGGGGAGCCCCAGCATTTT,CASSVGQGGEPQHF
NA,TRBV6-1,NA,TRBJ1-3,TGTGCCAGCAGTGAAATCGGAGGGGGGACCTTCTCTGGAAACACCATATATTTT,CASSEIGGGTFSGNTIYF
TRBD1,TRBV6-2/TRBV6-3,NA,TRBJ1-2,TGTGCCAGCAGTTACAGAATACAGGGGGCTGTCTATGGCTACACCTTC,CASSYRIQGAVYGYTF
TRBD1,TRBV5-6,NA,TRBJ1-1,TGTGCCAGCAGCTTGACAGGGGGAGCGAACACTGAAGCTTTCTTT,CASSLTGGANTEAFF
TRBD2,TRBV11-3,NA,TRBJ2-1,TGTGCCAGCAGCTTTTCCGGGACTAGCGGGGGGGCCGATGAGCAGTTCTTC,CASSFSGTSGGADEQFF
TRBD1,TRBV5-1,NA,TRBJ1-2,TGCGCCAGCAGCCCCGCGACAGGGATCGTTGGCTACACCTTC,CASSPATGIVGYTF
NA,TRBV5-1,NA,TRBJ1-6,TGCGCCAGCAGCTTACGGACCTCCTATAATTCACCCCTCCACTTT,CASSLRTSYNSPLHF
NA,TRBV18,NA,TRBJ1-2,TGTGCCAGCTCACCACCCGGCGTTTTAGAGGGCTACACCTTC,CASSPPGVLEGYTF
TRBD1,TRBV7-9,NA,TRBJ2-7,TGTGCCAGCAGCGATATGGGACAGGATGCCTACGAGCAGTACTTC,CASSDMGQDAYEQYF
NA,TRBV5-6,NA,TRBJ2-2,TGTGCCAGCAGCTTACCGGGCCCCGGGGGCACCGGGGAGCTGTTTTTT,CASSLPGPGGTGELFF
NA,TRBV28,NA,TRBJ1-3,TGTGCCAGCAGTTTCCAGGGCGCCCCTGGAAACACCATATATTTT,CASSFQGAPGNTIYF
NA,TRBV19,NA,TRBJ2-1,TGTGCCAGTAGTGAAATCGACAGAAAGAATGAGCAGTTCTTC,CASSEIDRKNEQFF
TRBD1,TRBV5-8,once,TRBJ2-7,TGTGCCAGCAGCAGGCCGGGACAGGGGGTTTACGAGCAGTACTTC,CASSRPGQGVYEQYF
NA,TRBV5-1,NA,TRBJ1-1,TGCGCCAGCAGCTTGTTTGGCACCAGGAACACTGAAGCTTTCTTT,CASSLFGTRNTEAFF
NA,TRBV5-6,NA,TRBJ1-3,TGTGCCAGCAGCTTGCGCGTGGCGCGAGGAAACACCATATATTTT,CASSLRVARGNTIYF
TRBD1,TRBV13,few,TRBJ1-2,TGTGCCAGCAGCATAAAACAAGGACAGGGGGGTGGCTACACCTTC,CASSIKQGQGGGYTF
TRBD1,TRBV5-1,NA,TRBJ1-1,TGCGCCAGCAGCCCGCAGGGGGTTACCAACACTGAAGCTTTCTTT,CASSPQGVTNTEAFF
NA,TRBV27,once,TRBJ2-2,TGTGCCAGCAGCCTAGGGAGCGGGCCCACCGGGGAGCTGTTTTTT,CASSLGSGPTGELFF
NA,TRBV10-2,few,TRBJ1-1,TGCGCCAGCAGTGACGAACAGGGAGCTGAAGCTTTCTTT,CASSDEQGAEAFF
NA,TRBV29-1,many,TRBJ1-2,TGCAGCGTTGAAGACAAGGGCCAGGGGTATGGCTACACCTTC,CSVEDKGQGYGYTF
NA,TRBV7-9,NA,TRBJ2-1,TGTGCCAGCAGCTTCTTGTCCGGAGGGGGCAGCTCCTACAATGAGCAGTTCTTC,CASSFLSGGGSSYNEQFF
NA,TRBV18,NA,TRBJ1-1,TGTGCCAGCTCACCACCGATGGGGAACACTGAAGCTTTCTTT,CASSPPMGNTEAFF
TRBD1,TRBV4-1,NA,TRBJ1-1,TGCGCCAGCAGCCCCTACCCCAGGACAGGGAGAAAACCTGAAGCTTTCTTT,CASSPYPRTGRKPEAFF
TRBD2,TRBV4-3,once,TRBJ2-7,TGCGCCAGCAGCCAAGATTCACTAGCGGGAGTCACAGCCTACGAGCAGTACTTC,CASSQDSLAGVTAYEQYF
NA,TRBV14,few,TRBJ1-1,TGTGCCAGCAGACGACAGGTGGTAACTGAAGCTTTCTTT,CASRRQVVTEAFF